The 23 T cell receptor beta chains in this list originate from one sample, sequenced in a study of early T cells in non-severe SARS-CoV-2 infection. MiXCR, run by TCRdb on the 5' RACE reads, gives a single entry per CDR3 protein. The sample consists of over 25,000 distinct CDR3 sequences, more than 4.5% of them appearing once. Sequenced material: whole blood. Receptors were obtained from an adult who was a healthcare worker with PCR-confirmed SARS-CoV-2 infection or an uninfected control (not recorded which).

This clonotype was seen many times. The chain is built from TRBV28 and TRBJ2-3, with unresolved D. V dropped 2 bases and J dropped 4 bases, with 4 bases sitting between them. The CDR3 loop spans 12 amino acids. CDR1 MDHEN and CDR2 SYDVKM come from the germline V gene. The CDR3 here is CASSLGSDTQYF. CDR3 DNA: TGTGCCAGCAGTTTAGGCTCAGATACGCAGTATTTT.

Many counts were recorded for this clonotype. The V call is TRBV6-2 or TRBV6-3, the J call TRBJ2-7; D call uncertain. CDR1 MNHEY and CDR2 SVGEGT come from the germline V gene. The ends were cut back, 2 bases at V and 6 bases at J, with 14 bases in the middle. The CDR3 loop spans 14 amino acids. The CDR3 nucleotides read TGTGCCAGCAGTTACAATGTTGGGAAGGCCGAGCAGTACTTC. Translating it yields CASSYNVGKAEQYF.

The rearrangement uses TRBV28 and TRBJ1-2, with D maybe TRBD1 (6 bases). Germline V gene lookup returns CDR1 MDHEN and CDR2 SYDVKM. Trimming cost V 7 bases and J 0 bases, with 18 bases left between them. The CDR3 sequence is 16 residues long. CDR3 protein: CASIWGGAESNYGYTF. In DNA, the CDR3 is TGTGCCAGCATCTGGGGGGGCGCGGAATCTAACTATGGCTACACCTTC.

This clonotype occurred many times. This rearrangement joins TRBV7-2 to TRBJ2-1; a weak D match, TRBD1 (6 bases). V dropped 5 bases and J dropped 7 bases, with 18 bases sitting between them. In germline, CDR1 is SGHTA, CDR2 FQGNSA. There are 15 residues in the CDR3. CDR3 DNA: TGTGCCAGCAGCCTAGTGGTACAGGGTCAGAATGAGCAGTTCTTC. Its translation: CASSLVVQGQNEQFF.

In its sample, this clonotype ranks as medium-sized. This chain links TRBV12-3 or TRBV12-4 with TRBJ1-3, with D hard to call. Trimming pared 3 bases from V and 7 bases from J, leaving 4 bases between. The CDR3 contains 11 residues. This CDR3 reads CASSLGNTIYF. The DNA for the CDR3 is TGTGCCAGCAGTTTGGGCAACACCATATATTTT.

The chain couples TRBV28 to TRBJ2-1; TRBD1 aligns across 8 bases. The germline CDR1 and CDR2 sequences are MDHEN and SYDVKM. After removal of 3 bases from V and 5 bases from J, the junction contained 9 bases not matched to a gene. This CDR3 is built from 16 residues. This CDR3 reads CASSFAQDREDNEQFF. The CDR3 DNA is TGTGCCAGCAGTTTTGCCCAGGACAGGGAAGACAATGAGCAGTTCTTC.

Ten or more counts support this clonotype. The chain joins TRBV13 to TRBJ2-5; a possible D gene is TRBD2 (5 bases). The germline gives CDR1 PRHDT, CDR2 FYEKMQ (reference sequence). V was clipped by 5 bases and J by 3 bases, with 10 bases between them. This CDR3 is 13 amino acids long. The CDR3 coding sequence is TGTGCCAGCAGCCACGAGGGAAAAGAGACCCAGTACTTC. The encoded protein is CASSHEGKETQYF.

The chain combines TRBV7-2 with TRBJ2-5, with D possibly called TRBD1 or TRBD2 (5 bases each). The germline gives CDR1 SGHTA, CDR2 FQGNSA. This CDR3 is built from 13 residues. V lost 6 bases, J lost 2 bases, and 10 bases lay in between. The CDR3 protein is CASRRGGQETQYF. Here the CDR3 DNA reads TGTGCCAGCAGACGGGGCGGTCAAGAGACCCAGTACTTC.

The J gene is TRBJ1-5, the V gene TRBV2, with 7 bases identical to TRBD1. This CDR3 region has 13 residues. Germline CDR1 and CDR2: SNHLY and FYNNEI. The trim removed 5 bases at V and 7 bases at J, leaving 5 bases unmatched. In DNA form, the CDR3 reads TGTGCCAGCAGTAGTACAGGGGACCAGCCCCAGCATTTT. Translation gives CASSSTGDQPQHF.

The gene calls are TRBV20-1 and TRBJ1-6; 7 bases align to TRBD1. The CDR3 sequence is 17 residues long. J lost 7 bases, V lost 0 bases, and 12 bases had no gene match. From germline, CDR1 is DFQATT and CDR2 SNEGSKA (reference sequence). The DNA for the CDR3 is TGCAGTGCTAGAGATAGCGGGACAGTAGTCCAAAATTCACCCCTCCACTTT. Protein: CSARDSGTVVQNSPLHF.

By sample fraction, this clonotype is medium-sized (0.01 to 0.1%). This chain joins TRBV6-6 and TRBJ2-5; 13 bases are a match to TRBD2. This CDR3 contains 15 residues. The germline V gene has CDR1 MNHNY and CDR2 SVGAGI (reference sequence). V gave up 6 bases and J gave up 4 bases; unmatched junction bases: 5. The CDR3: CASSPGLAGVETQYF. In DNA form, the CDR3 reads TGTGCCAGCAGCCCAGGACTAGCGGGAGTAGAGACCCAGTACTTC.

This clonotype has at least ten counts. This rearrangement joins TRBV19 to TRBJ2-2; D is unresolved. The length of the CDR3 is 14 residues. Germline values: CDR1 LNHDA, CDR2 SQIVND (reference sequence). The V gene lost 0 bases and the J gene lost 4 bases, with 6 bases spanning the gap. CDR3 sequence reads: CASSIEKGTGELFF. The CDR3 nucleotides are TGTGCCAGTAGTATAGAAAAAGGCACCGGGGAGCTGTTTTTT.

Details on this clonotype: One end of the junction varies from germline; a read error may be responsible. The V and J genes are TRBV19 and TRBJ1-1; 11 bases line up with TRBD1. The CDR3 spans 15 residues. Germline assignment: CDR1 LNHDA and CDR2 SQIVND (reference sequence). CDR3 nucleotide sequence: TGTGCCAGTGCGGGGACAGGGGGTGGTTTGACTGAAGCTCTTTTT. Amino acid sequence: CASAGTGGGLTEALF.

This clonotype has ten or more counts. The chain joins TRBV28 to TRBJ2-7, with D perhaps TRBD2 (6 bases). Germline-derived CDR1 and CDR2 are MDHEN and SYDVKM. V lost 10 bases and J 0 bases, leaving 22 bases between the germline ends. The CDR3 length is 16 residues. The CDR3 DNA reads TGTGCCACCGGTCCCGCACGCGGGATGCCCTCCTACGAGCAGTACTTC. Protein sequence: CATGPARGMPSYEQYF.

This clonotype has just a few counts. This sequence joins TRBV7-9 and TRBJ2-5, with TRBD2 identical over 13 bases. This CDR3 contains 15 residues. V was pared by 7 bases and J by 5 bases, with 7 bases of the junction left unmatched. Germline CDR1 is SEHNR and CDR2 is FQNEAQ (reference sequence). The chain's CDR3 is CASIGTSGRVETQYF. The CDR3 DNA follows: TGTGCCAGCATCGGCACTAGCGGGAGGGTCGAGACCCAGTACTTC.

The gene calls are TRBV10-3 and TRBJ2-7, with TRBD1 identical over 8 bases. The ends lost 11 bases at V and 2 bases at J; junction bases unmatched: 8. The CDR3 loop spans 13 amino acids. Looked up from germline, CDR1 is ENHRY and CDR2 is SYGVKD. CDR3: CAANDRGPYEQYF. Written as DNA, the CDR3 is TGTGCCGCTAACGACAGGGGCCCCTACGAGCAGTACTTC.

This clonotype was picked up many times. The CDR3 reads CSVEDRRVRYF. In DNA, the CDR3 is TGCAGCGTTGAAGATCGCAGGGTACGGTACTTC. V is TRBV29-1 and J is TRBJ2-7; D may be TRBD1 (5 bases). Germline loops: CDR1 SQVTM, CDR2 ANQGSEA. The CDR3 runs to 11 residues. V lost 0 bases, J lost 12 bases, and 12 bases lay in between.

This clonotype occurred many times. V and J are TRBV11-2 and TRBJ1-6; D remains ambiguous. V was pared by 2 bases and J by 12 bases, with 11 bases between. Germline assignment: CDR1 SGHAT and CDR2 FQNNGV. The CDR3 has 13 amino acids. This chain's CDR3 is CASSLTPIRPLHF. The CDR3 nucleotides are TGTGCCAGCAGCTTAACTCCCATTCGACCCCTCCACTTT.

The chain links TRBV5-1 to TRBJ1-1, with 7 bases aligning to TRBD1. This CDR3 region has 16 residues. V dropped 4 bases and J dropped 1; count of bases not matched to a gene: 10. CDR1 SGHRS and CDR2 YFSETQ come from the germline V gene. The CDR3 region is CASSVRTGLRNTEAFF. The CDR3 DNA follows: TGCGCCAGCAGCGTACGGACAGGCCTTAGGAACACTGAAGCTTTCTTT.

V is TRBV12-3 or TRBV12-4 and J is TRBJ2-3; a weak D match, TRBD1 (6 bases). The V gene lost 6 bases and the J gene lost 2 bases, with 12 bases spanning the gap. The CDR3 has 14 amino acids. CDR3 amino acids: CASRKTGNTDTQYF. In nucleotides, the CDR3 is TGTGCCAGCAGGAAGACAGGAAACACAGATACGCAGTATTTT.

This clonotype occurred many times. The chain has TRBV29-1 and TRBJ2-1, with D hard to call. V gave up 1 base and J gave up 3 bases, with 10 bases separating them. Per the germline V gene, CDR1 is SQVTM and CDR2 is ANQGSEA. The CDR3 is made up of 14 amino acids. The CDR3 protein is CSVEGQVRYNEQFF. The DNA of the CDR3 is TGCAGCGTTGAAGGGCAGGTGCGCTACAATGAGCAGTTCTTC.

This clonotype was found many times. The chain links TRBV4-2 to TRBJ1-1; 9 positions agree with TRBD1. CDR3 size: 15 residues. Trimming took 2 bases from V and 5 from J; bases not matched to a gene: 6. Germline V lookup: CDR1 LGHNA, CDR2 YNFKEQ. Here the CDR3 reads CASSQPTGGKTEAFF. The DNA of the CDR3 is TGTGCCAGCAGCCAACCGACAGGGGGGAAGACTGAAGCTTTCTTT.

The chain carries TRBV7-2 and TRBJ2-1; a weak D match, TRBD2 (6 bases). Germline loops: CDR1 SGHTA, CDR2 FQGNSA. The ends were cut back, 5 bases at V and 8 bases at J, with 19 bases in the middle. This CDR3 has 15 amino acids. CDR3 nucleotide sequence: TGTGCCAGCAGCCCCTCCAGGGAGGCACTATATGAGCAGTTCTTC. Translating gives CASSPSREALYEQFF.